Following are 8 T cell receptor beta chains from one sample sequenced in a study of CD8+CD57+ T cells in acquired aplastic anemia. Genomic DNA acted as the template from which TCR beta VDJ combination and CDR3 sequence profiling were carried out. TCRdb analysed the reads with MiXCR anew, one entry per CDR3 protein. Of a few hundred thousand distinct CDR3 sequences in the sample, approximately 70% are singletons; the top ten hold 4%. Sequencing was carried out using sorted CD4+, CD8+, or CD8+CD57+ T cells (not recorded which) from PBMCs. These receptors were collected from a human donor in good health, serving as a control.

The rearrangement links TRBV9 to TRBJ2-1; D possibly corresponds to TRBD2 (5 bases). The length of the CDR3 is 14 residues. Trimming stripped 3 bases from V and 6 bases from J, with 13 bases between. Germline CDR1 reads SGDLS; CDR2 reads YYNGEE. CDR3 amino acids: CASSAQDSRNEQFF. DNA of the CDR3: TGTGCCAGCAGCGCTCAGGACTCGCGCAATGAGCAGTTCTTC.

A few counts support this clonotype. The CDR3 ends on some other residue instead of the conserved phenylalanine or tryptophan, so this is likely a read error. The rearrangement uses TRBV5-1 and TRBJ2-5; 12 bases agree with TRBD2. Germline V gene lookup returns CDR1 SGHRS and CDR2 YFSETQ. J was trimmed by 5 bases and V by 2 bases; bases with no gene match: 4. The CDR3 extends over 15 amino acids. CDR3 sequence reads: CASSFSSGGEETQYL. DNA of the CDR3: TGCGCCAGCAGCTTCTCTAGCGGGGGGGAGGAGACCCAGTACCTC.

The DNA for the CDR3 is TGTGCCAGCAGCTTGGTGCCGGCACAGGAGACGACCTACTTC. Translating gives CASSLVPAQETTYF. This chain connects TRBV7-2 to TRBJ2-5; possible D gene TRBD1, 5 bases. V was trimmed by 3 bases and J by 14 bases, leaving 22 bases between them. The CDR3 is 14 residues long. Germline V gives CDR1 SGHTA, CDR2 FQGNSA.

The V and J genes are TRBV7-2 and TRBJ2-7, with TRBD2 matching over 8 bases. This CDR3 comprises 15 residues. J lost 9 bases, V lost 1 base, and 11 bases had no gene match. Germline V CDR1 and CDR2: SGHTA, FQGNSA. The CDR3 nucleotides read TGTGCCAGCAGCTTAGGGACGGCGGGGGGCAACACGCAGTACTTC. Its protein product is CASSLGTAGGNTQYF. Looking up the rest from reference TRBV7-2 and TRBJ2-7 gives the full variable domain: GAGVSQSPSNKVTEKGKDVELRCDPISGHTALYWYRQSLGQGLEFLIYFQGNSAPDKSGLPSDRFSAERTGGSVSTLTIQRTQQEDSAVYLCASSLGTAGGNTQYFGPGTRLTVT.

The chain carries TRBV7-9 and TRBJ1-2; D is unresolved. V gave up 5 bases and J gave up 11 bases, with 27 bases separating them. The germline V gene has CDR1 SEHNR and CDR2 FQNEAQ (reference sequence). CDR3 length equals 16 residues. The CDR3 DNA follows: TGTGCCAGCAGCCAAGCCGTGCGCGCAGGTACGCAGGATTACACCTTC. As protein: CASSQAVRAGTQDYTF.

The chain joins TRBV11-3 to TRBJ2-5; D is unclear. Germline CDR1 reads SGHNT; CDR2 reads YENEEA. Trimming shortened V by 11 bases and J by 5 bases, and 21 bases separated the two germline ends. The CDR3 contains 14 residues. The CDR3 reads CAANRVWSSETQYF. As DNA, the CDR3 is TGTGCCGCCAACCGGGTCTGGTCCTCCGAGACCCAGTACTTC.

The J gene is TRBJ2-3, the V gene TRBV11-2; TRBD2 matches at 7 bases. Germline V gene sequence: CDR1 SGHAT, CDR2 FQNNGV. The length of the CDR3 is 14 residues. V trimming: 5 bases; J trimming: 4 bases; junction bases outside the gene matches: 6. The CDR3 coding sequence is TGTGCCAGCAGCACCCAGGGAGGGGCAGATACGCAGTATTTT. This encodes CASSTQGGADTQYF.

Only one count was recorded for this clonotype. The chain joins TRBV9 to TRBJ2-1; 8 positions agree with TRBD1. The CDR3 is 15 amino acids. V dropped 8 bases and J dropped 7; count of bases not matched to a gene: 14. Germline V lookup: CDR1 SGDLS, CDR2 YYNGEE. As DNA, the CDR3 is TGTGCCAGTAGTGTAGGACAGGGAGGCCGGAATGAGCAGTTCTTC. It translates to CASSVGQGGRNEQFF.